Shown below are 32 T cell receptor beta chains from a single sample sequenced in a study of Graves' ophthalmopathy and Graves' hyperthyroidism. TCR beta CDR3 regions were amplified from RNA transcripts. HTBI primers were used in a first-round RT-PCR, which preceded a second-round multiplex PCR. Using its own MiXCR run on the multiplex PCR reads, TCRdb lists one record per CDR3 protein. The sample lists around 660,000 distinct CDR3 sequences, more than 40% occurring once. The sample consisted of peripheral blood. The receptors were sampled from an adult man with Graves' ophthalmopathy.

This clonotype has ten or more counts. The V call is TRBV29-1, the J call TRBJ2-7; the D gene is possibly TRBD2 (5 bases). Trimming took off 2 bases at V and 3 bases at J, with 8 bases between the two ends. Germline V gives CDR1 SQVTM, CDR2 ANQGSEA. The CDR3 is 12 amino acids. DNA of the CDR3: TGCAGCGTTGAATCGGGAAACTACGAGCAGTACTTC. This sequence encodes CSVESGNYEQYF.

The sample holds a few counts of this clonotype. The J gene is TRBJ1-1, the V gene TRBV4-2; a weak D match, TRBD1 (5 bases). V lost 1 base to trimming and J lost 2 bases, with 17 bases between them. The CDR3 extends over 17 amino acids. Germline assignment: CDR1 LGHNA and CDR2 YNFKEQ. The CDR3 spells CASSQGIVRTTNTEAFF. The DNA for the CDR3 is TGTGCCAGCAGCCAAGGGATTGTTCGGACAACCAACACTGAAGCTTTCTTT.

There are many counts of this clonotype. The chain is built from TRBV9 and TRBJ2-5, with D unclear. Germline V gives CDR1 SGDLS, CDR2 YYNGEE. Deletions cut 4 bases from V and 4 bases from J, with 8 bases between. The CDR3 consists of 12 residues. The CDR3 here is CASSTPRETQYF. The CDR3 nucleotides read TGTGCCAGCAGCACCCCCCGAGAGACCCAGTACTTC.

The J gene is TRBJ2-5, the V gene TRBV24-1, with TRBD1 matching 11 bases. In germline, CDR1 is KGHDR, CDR2 SFDVKD. This CDR3 spans 17 amino acids. After removal of 2 bases from V and 4 bases from J, the junction contained 8 bases not matched to a gene. In nucleotides, the CDR3 is TGTGCCACCAGTGATTCCTACGGGACAGGGGGAAGAGAGACCCAGTACTTC. Translated, it gives CATSDSYGTGGRETQYF.

This chain connects TRBV19 to TRBJ2-6, with no clear D. Germline CDR1 reads LNHDA; CDR2 reads SQIVND (reference sequence). The CDR3 length is 15 residues. V gave up 6 bases and J gave up 4 bases, with 13 bases separating them. In DNA, the CDR3 is TGTGCCAGTAGCAGGCAGGAGACCGGGGCCAACGTCCTGACTTTC. It specifies CASSRQETGANVLTF.

This chain joins TRBV7-9 and TRBJ1-3; D possibly corresponds to TRBD1 (6 bases). The CDR3 extends over 15 amino acids. Trimming stripped 5 bases from V and 1 base from J, with 12 bases between. Germline V gene data show CDR1 as SEHNR and CDR2 as FQNEAQ (reference sequence). Here the CDR3 DNA reads TGTGCCAGCAGCCACTCCGGACAGTCTGGAAACACCATATATTTT. It translates to CASSHSGQSGNTIYF.

In its sample, this clonotype was seen many times. The chain uses TRBV6-1 and TRBJ1-2; possibly TRBD1 for D (6 bases). V lost 2 bases and J 3 bases, leaving 7 bases between the germline ends. This CDR3 is built from 13 residues. Germline values: CDR1 MNHNS, CDR2 SASEGT. The CDR3 sequence is CASSERGDYGYTF. The CDR3 DNA follows: TGTGCCAGCAGTGAAAGGGGGGACTATGGCTACACCTTC.

This clonotype has at least ten counts. An end of the junction differs from the germline gene, which may be a read error. This chain uses TRBV9 with TRBJ1-2, with D perhaps matching TRBD1 (6 bases). Germline V lookup: CDR1 SGDLS, CDR2 YYNGEE. The CDR3 contains 15 residues. CDR3 loop: CASSVWKGGTYDYTF. Written as DNA, the CDR3 is TGTGCCAGCAGCGTATGGAAAGGGGGGACCTATGACTACACCTTC.

Remarks on this clonotype: A read error may explain this, as a much larger clone is one base away. The V gene is TRBV5-1, the J gene TRBJ1-2; perhaps TRBD1 as D (5 bases). The CDR3 runs 14 residues. Germline assignment: CDR1 SGHRS and CDR2 YFSETQ. The CDR3 loop reads CVSSSGRAGFGYTF. The CDR3 DNA follows: TGCGTCAGCAGCTCGGGACGGGCCGGCTTTGGCTACACCTTC.

The chain combines TRBV19 with TRBJ2-7; 8 bases align to TRBD1. This CDR3 spans 15 amino acids. The junction had 7 bases not matched to a gene; V was cut back by 4 bases and J by 2 bases. Germline V gives CDR1 LNHDA, CDR2 SQIVND (reference sequence). This CDR3 is CASSTSGGMTYEQYF. The CDR3 nucleotides read TGTGCCAGTAGTACGTCAGGGGGCATGACCTACGAGCAGTACTTC. Combining the CDR3 with reference TRBV19 and TRBJ2-7 gives the whole variable domain DGGITQSPKYLFRKEGQNVTLSCEQNLNHDAMYWYRQDPGQGLRLIYYSQIVNDFQKGDIAEGYSVSREKKESFPLTVTSAQKNPTAFYLCASSTSGGMTYEQYFGPGTRLTVT.

The chain links TRBV29-1 to TRBJ1-2; TRBD1 matches 9 bases. Trimming cost V 3 bases and J 4 bases; bases outside gene matches: 9. This CDR3 has 15 residues. CDR1 is SQVTM, CDR2 ANQGSEA, per germline. DNA of the CDR3: TGCAGCGTTGACTTGACAGGGGACAGGGTCTATGGCTACACCTTC. It translates to CSVDLTGDRVYGYTF.

The sample holds a few counts of this clonotype. CDR3 DNA sequence: TGTGCCAGCAGTGAAGCCCTGGGCCCCTCTGGGGCCAACGTCCTGACTTTC. Translated, it gives CASSEALGPSGANVLTF. The V and J genes are TRBV6-6 and TRBJ2-6; the D is unclear. Germline V gene sequence: CDR1 MNHNY, CDR2 SVGAGI (reference sequence). There are 17 residues in the CDR3. V was cut by 5 bases and J by 0 bases, with 14 bases left in between.

A remark on this clonotype: Given a much more abundant clone one base away, this may be a read error. This chain connects TRBV7-8 to TRBJ2-7; perhaps D is TRBD1 or TRBD2 (5 bases each). The CDR3 length is 14 residues. Germline V CDR1 and CDR2: SGHVS, FQNEAQ. V was shortened by 4 bases and J by 2 bases, with 12 bases between the two germline ends. CDR3 coding DNA: TGTGCCAGCAGCTGCCGGGACGGACCCTACGAGCAGTACTTC. This gives the protein CASSCRDGPYEQYF.

This clonotype was counted at least ten times. This sequence joins TRBV4-2 and TRBJ1-5, with D unresolved. This CDR3 comprises 12 residues. CDR1 and CDR2 (germline): LGHNA, YNFKEQ. Between the trimmed V and J ends, which lost 0 bases and 6 bases, there was a span of 3 bases. CDR3 nucleotide sequence: TGTGCCAGCAGCCAAGATACTCAGCCCCAGCATTTT. Translation gives CASSQDTQPQHF.

This clonotype was seen only a few times. The chain is built from TRBV5-4 and TRBJ2-7, with 8 bases identical to TRBD2. The V gene end was trimmed by 4 bases and the J gene end by 2 bases; junction bases not matched to a gene: 8. Per the germline V gene, CDR1 is SGHNT and CDR2 is YYREEE (reference sequence). The CDR3 contains 15 residues. CDR3 protein: CASSPTRGVTYEQYF. CDR3 in DNA: TGTGCCAGCAGCCCGACGCGGGGGGTAACCTACGAGCAGTACTTC.

This clonotype was seen only a few times. V is TRBV7-2 and J is TRBJ1-5; 8 nucleotides line up with TRBD1. V gave up 5 bases and J gave up 1 base; unmatched junction bases: 4. There are 15 residues in the CDR3. The germline V gene encodes CDR1 SGHTA and CDR2 FQGNSA. CDR3 residues: CASSLRQGSNQPQHF. CDR3 sequence (DNA): TGTGCCAGCAGCCTTCGACAGGGGAGCAATCAGCCCCAGCATTTT.

This clonotype was recorded at least ten times. This chain links TRBV10-3 with TRBJ1-2; D gene uncertain. V was cut by 6 bases and J by 4 bases, with 12 bases left in between. The germline V gene has CDR1 ENHRY and CDR2 SYGVKD. The CDR3 is 13 residues long. The CDR3 here is CAIRREGTYGYTF. CDR3 nucleotides: TGTGCCATCAGGAGGGAGGGAACCTATGGCTACACCTTC.

The chain carries TRBV7-2 and TRBJ2-2, with 8 bases that match TRBD1. This CDR3 has 12 residues. V lost 4 bases, J lost 12 bases, and 4 bases stayed unmatched. The germline gives CDR1 SGHTA, CDR2 FQGNSA. The CDR3, as DNA: TGTGCCAGCAGCTGGGGGGACAGGAAGCTGTTTTTT. Protein product: CASSWGDRKLFF.

This clonotype was counted a few times. A much larger clone lies one base from this, so it may be a read error. The chain combines TRBV5-1 with TRBJ1-6; TRBD1 matches at 7 bases. CDR1 and CDR2 from the germline V gene are SGHRS and YFSETQ. This CDR3 has 13 amino acids. Unmatched junction bases numbered 7, after V lost 4 bases and J lost 12 bases. The CDR3 sequence is CASSVTGDLPLHF. The CDR3, as DNA: TGCGCCAGCAGCGTAACAGGGGATTTACCCCTCCACTTT.

The table lists this clonotype with a count of one. The CDR3 spells CASRMINDGITATEAFF. CDR3 bases: TGTGCCAGCCGGATGATAAACGACGGTATTACGGCCACGGAAGCTTTCTTT. The rearrangement uses TRBV5-6 and TRBJ1-1, with unresolved D. The V and J ends lost 7 bases and 8 bases respectively, with 30 bases between them. CDR1 SGHDT and CDR2 YYEEEE come from the germline V gene. The CDR3 is 17 amino acids.

The rearrangement uses TRBV25-1 and TRBJ1-5; D gene uncertain. V dropped 2 bases and J dropped 0 bases, with 11 bases sitting between them. The germline V gene encodes CDR1 MGHDK and CDR2 SYGVNS. This CDR3 spans 16 amino acids. The CDR3 spells CASSETNPPSNQPQHF. In DNA, the CDR3 is TGTGCCAGCAGTGAAACGAATCCTCCTAGCAATCAGCCCCAGCATTTT.

This clonotype was recorded many times. The chain links TRBV9 to TRBJ2-6; possibly TRBD1 for D (6 bases). This CDR3 contains 15 residues. Germline loops: CDR1 SGDLS, CDR2 YYNGEE. V lost 4 bases, J lost 2 bases, and 10 bases lay in between. CDR3 nucleotides: TGTGCCAGCAGCCGTACAGGGCCTGGGGCCAACGTCCTGACTTTC. Translation: CASSRTGPGANVLTF.

The J gene is TRBJ2-2, the V gene TRBV5-8; possibly TRBD1 for D (6 bases). CDR1 and CDR2 from the germline V gene are SGHTS and YDEGEE. The CDR3 covers 15 residues. Trimming removed 4 bases at V and 0 bases at J, with 10 bases between. For the CDR3, the DNA is TGTGCCAGCAGCACCGGACAGACGAACACCGGGGAGCTGTTTTTT. Protein: CASSTGQTNTGELFF.

The gene calls are TRBV10-3 and TRBJ1-5, with D possibly being TRBD1 (5 bases). The V gene lost 6 bases and the J gene lost 14 bases, with 23 bases spanning the gap. This CDR3 is built from 14 residues. Germline V gives CDR1 ENHRY, CDR2 SYGVKD. CDR3 bases: TGTGCCATCAGCCCCGGGACTAGCGCCTACTACGAGCATTTT. Protein: CAISPGTSAYYEHF.

V usage is TRBV15 and J usage is TRBJ1-5; 10 positions match TRBD1. The V and J ends lost 7 bases and 4 bases, in that order; junction bases with no gene match: 4. CDR1 LNHNV and CDR2 YYDKDF come from the germline V gene (reference sequence). This CDR3 has 14 residues. The CDR3 DNA sequence: TGTGCCACCAAGGGACAGGGGTTAAATCAGCCCCAGCATTTT. Translated, it gives CATKGQGLNQPQHF.

This clonotype was picked up many times. The DNA of the CDR3 is TGTGCCAGCAGCTTATACGTCGCGGGCGAAAAACTGTTTTTT. Its translation is CASSLYVAGEKLFF. The rearrangement joins TRBV7-9 to TRBJ1-4, with no clear D. The germline CDR1 and CDR2 sequences are SEHNR and FQNEAQ (reference sequence). Trimming shortened V by 2 bases and J by 8 bases, and 12 bases separated the two germline ends. The CDR3 extends over 14 amino acids.

The J gene is TRBJ1-1, the V gene TRBV27, with D maybe TRBD1 (6 bases). This CDR3 has 15 amino acids. CDR1 and CDR2 (germline): MNHEY, SMNVEV (reference sequence). The V gene lost 2 bases and the J gene lost 0 bases, with 10 bases spanning the gap. In nucleotides, the CDR3 is TGTGCCAGCAGTTTAGGGACACCCATGAACACTGAAGCTTTCTTT. This codes for CASSLGTPMNTEAFF.

On this clonotype itself: This is likely a read error, given that the CDR3 carries no conserved phenylalanine or tryptophan at its end. The chain has TRBV7-3 and TRBJ2-7, with TRBD2 matching 10 bases. This CDR3 contains 19 residues. The trim removed 5 bases at V and 3 bases at J, leaving 19 bases unmatched. In germline, CDR1 is SGHTA, CDR2 FQGTGA. Here the CDR3 DNA reads TGTGCCAGCAGCCAAGTTAGTCTAGCGGGAGTCCCATCGCGCTACGAGCAGTACTCC. Its protein product is CASSQVSLAGVPSRYEQYS.

The V gene is TRBV7-2, the J gene TRBJ1-4; tentative D call: TRBD1 (6 bases). Deletions cut 1 base from V and 3 bases from J, with 12 bases between. The CDR3 is made up of 16 amino acids. CDR1 is SGHTA, CDR2 FQGNSA, per germline. CDR3 residues: CASSLEGGRANEKLFF. In nucleotides, the CDR3 is TGTGCCAGCAGCTTAGAGGGGGGGCGGGCTAATGAAAAACTGTTTTTT. The whole variable domain, remainder taken from reference TRBV7-2 and TRBJ1-4, is GAGVSQSPSNKVTEKGKDVELRCDPISGHTALYWYRQSLGQGLEFLIYFQGNSAPDKSGLPSDRFSAERTGGSVSTLTIQRTQQEDSAVYLCASSLEGGRANEKLFFGSGTQLSVL.

This clonotype was counted ten times or more. This chain joins TRBV7-3 and TRBJ2-5; D might be TRBD1 or TRBD2, each matching 5 bases. Germline V gene data show CDR1 as SGHTA and CDR2 as FQGTGA. This CDR3 region has 16 residues. V was cut by 1 base and J by 4 bases, with 16 bases left in between. The CDR3 nucleotides read TGTGCCAGCAGCTTAAAAGGGACGGTGATTGGAGAGACCCAGTACTTC. It specifies CASSLKGTVIGETQYF.

The chain joins TRBV7-8 to TRBJ2-1; 7 bases are shared with TRBD2. The CDR3 loop spans 16 amino acids. Germline CDR1 and CDR2: SGHVS and FQNEAQ. V lost 5 bases, J lost 7 bases, and 14 bases stayed unmatched. The CDR3 loop is CASSLLGGGSRNEQFF. The CDR3 DNA follows: TGTGCCAGCAGCCTGCTTGGTGGCGGGAGTAGGAATGAGCAGTTCTTC.

The chain uses TRBV18 and TRBJ1-4; D may be TRBD1 (5 bases). In germline, CDR1 is KGHSH, CDR2 LQKENI. V shed 1 base and J shed 6 bases, with 9 bases lying between them. CDR3 length: 14 amino acids. CDR3 nucleotides: TGTGCCAGCTCACCACTGGGGACGGATGAAAAACTGTTTTTT. It encodes CASSPLGTDEKLFF.